This TCR beta chain was sequenced for a study of blood T cell repertoires in COVID-19. Study information: The study drew acute and convalescent COVID-19 samples from the United States, Italy and Spain. T cells, B-cell-depleted T cells, or PBMCs provided the cDNA or gDNA that served as material.

The CDR3 runs to 16 residues. Germline V lookup: CDR1 SGDLS, CDR2 YYNGEE. The junction had 15 bases not matched to a gene; V was cut back by 6 bases and J by 5 bases. In the source study's methods: Estimates of nucleated cell counts were drawn from the amplification of reference gene primers. Clones were read by immunoSEQ multiplex PCR, and TCRdb kept only the in-frame ones, dropping some. V and J calls and clone size are given by that table; D and trimming were obtained from the DNA. Among some 150,000 clones, more than 80% were seen once, and the ten largest hold 2.2%. The V and J genes are TRBV9 and TRBJ2-3; 7 bases are a match to TRBD2. Sequencing was done on a sample of peripheral blood. This receptor was obtained from a man aged 70-80 years with acute or convalescent COVID-19. CDR3 nucleotides: TGTGCCAGCACCCGGGACCGGGGGGTAGTCGGAGATACGCAGTATTTT. Protein product: CASTRDRGVVGDTQYF.